Each of the 24 T cell receptor beta chains below was sequenced from the same sample in a study of T cells in Graves' hyperthyroidism and ophthalmopathy. RNA transcripts gave rise to amplified TCR beta CDR3 regions. HTBI primers were used for first-round RT-PCR of the TCR CDR3. TCRdb analysed the multiplex PCR reads with MiXCR anew, one entry per CDR3 protein. The data show hundreds of thousands of distinct CDR3 sequences, 35% to 45% seen once. Sequencing input: blood. The source is a man younger than 35 with Graves' hyperthyroidism.

This chain connects TRBV13 to TRBJ1-4; possible D gene TRBD1, 6 bases. In germline, CDR1 is PRHDT, CDR2 FYEKMQ (reference sequence). Trimming pared 7 bases from V and 8 bases from J, leaving 17 bases between. CDR3 size: 14 residues. The CDR3 loop reads CASTLDRRVEKLFF. The CDR3 DNA follows: TGTGCCAGCACCCTCGACAGGCGGGTGGAAAAACTGTTTTTT. The full variable domain, in which reference TRBV13 and TRBJ1-4 provide the parts outside the CDR3, is AAGVIQSPRHLIKEKRETATLKCYPIPRHDTVYWYQQGPGQDPQFLISFYEKMQSDKGSIPDRFSAQQFSDYHSELNMSSLELGDSALYFCASTLDRRVEKLFFGSGTQLSVL.

The V and J genes are TRBV7-9 and TRBJ2-2; D not certain. From germline, CDR1 is SEHNR and CDR2 FQNEAQ (reference sequence). This CDR3 contains 15 residues. Trimming took off 5 bases at V and 1 base at J, with 11 bases between the two ends. The chain's CDR3 is CASSPRTQNTGELFF. CDR3 sequence (DNA): TGTGCCAGCAGCCCCCGGACCCAGAACACCGGGGAGCTGTTTTTT.

This clonotype was detected a few times. This chain uses TRBV6-6 with TRBJ1-6, with TRBD1 as a possible D gene (5 bases). The CDR3 spans 15 residues. Trimming shortened V by 0 bases and J by 7 bases, and 10 bases separated the two germline ends. Germline V gene sequence: CDR1 MNHNY, CDR2 SVGAGI (reference sequence). The CDR3 protein is CASSYSVRDNSPLHF. The CDR3 coding sequence is TGTGCCAGCAGTTACTCTGTGAGGGACAATTCACCCCTCCACTTT.

This clonotype was counted a few times. The gene calls are TRBV5-1 and TRBJ1-5; TRBD1 might be the D (6 bases). With 0 bases removed from V and 0 bases from J, the gap between germline ends came to 10 bases. CDR3 length: 16 residues. Germline-derived CDR1 and CDR2 are SGHRS and YFSETQ. CDR3 loop: CASSLGAGASNQPQHF. For the CDR3, the DNA is TGCGCCAGCAGCTTGGGAGCAGGGGCTAGCAATCAGCCCCAGCATTTT.

The chain joins TRBV6-5 to TRBJ2-7; no reliable D call. CDR1 is MNHEY and CDR2 is SVGAGI in the germline V gene. Trimming cost V 4 bases and J 4 bases, with 8 bases left between them. The CDR3 is 12 amino acids. CDR3 bases: TGTGCCAGCAGTTCTTACATTTACGAGCAGTACTTC. Encoded protein: CASSSYIYEQYF.

V is TRBV11-2 and J is TRBJ1-4; 8 nucleotides align to TRBD1. V was clipped by 5 bases and J by 7 bases; unmatched bases: 3. Germline-derived CDR1 and CDR2 are SGHAT and FQNNGV. There are 13 residues in the CDR3. For the CDR3, the DNA is TGTGCCAGCAGCGATGACAGGGGTGAAAAACTGTTTTTT. This translates into CASSDDRGEKLFF.

This clonotype was found many times. This rearrangement joins TRBV29-1 to TRBJ1-1; maybe TRBD1 (5 bases). CDR3 length equals 11 residues. Germline CDR1 and CDR2: SQVTM and ANQGSEA. The CDR3 DNA follows: TGCAGTACCAGGGTTGTCACTGAAGCTTTCTTT. Its translation: CSTRVVTEAFF. The entire variable domain, with the rest obtained from reference TRBV29-1 and TRBJ1-1, is as follows: SAVISQKPSRDICQRGTSLTIQCQVDSQVTMMFWYRQQPGQSLTLIATANQGSEATYESGFVIDKFPISRPNLTFSTLTVSNMSPEDSSIYLCSTRVVTEAFFGQGTRLTVV.

This clonotype was counted between two and nine times. The chain couples TRBV20-1 to TRBJ2-5; 8 nucleotides match TRBD1. The CDR3 has 13 residues. Germline CDR1 DFQATT, CDR2 SNEGSKA (reference sequence). Trimming took 4 bases from V and 5 from J; bases not matched to a gene: 6. CDR3 DNA sequence: TGCAGTGCTACAGGGGGCCATGGGGAGACCCAGTACTTC. It is translated as CSATGGHGETQYF.

This clonotype was picked up a small number of times. The chain joins TRBV9 to TRBJ1-6; D not resolved. V gave up 0 bases and J gave up 7 bases, with 5 bases separating them. Germline V lookup: CDR1 SGDLS, CDR2 YYNGEE. This CDR3 contains 13 residues. The DNA for the CDR3 is TGTGCCAGCAGCGTAGAGCCAAATTCACCCCTCCACTTT. Its translation: CASSVEPNSPLHF.

This chain links TRBV12-3 or TRBV12-4 with TRBJ2-5; D might be TRBD1 (5 bases). This CDR3 contains 18 residues. V dropped 4 bases and J dropped 2 bases, with 23 bases sitting between them. The CDR3 DNA reads TGTGCCAGCAGTTACTCGTGGGGCCTTTTGGATACGCAAGAGACCCAGTACTTC. Its protein is CASSYSWGLLDTQETQYF.

CDR3 residues: CASVAGGYEQYF. The CDR3 DNA reads as TGTGCCAGCGTGGCAGGGGGCTACGAGCAGTACTTC. The rearrangement links TRBV7-9 to TRBJ2-7, with TRBD1 matching over 7 bases. Germline V lookup: CDR1 SEHNR, CDR2 FQNEAQ (reference sequence). CDR3 length equals 12 residues. The ends lost 8 bases at V and 3 bases at J; junction bases unmatched: 4.

This clonotype was seen at least ten times. The chain recombines TRBV12-3 or TRBV12-4 with TRBJ2-7, with 7 bases lining up with TRBD2. J gave up 5 bases and V 6 bases, and 19 bases lay outside the gene matches. The CDR3 contains 17 residues. The CDR3 loop is CASRGAGVGRRVHEQYF. Written as DNA, the CDR3 is TGTGCCAGCAGAGGCGCGGGAGTAGGGAGGAGGGTCCACGAGCAGTACTTC.

The rearrangement uses TRBV9 and TRBJ2-3, with 8 bases that match TRBD2. Germline trimming cut 2 bases from V and 6 bases from J; bases unmatched to any gene: 20. This CDR3 comprises 19 residues. CDR1 and CDR2 from the germline V gene are SGDLS and YYNGEE. CDR3 nucleotides: TGTGCCAGCAGCGTTGAACAGCGAATTGTGAGCGGGAGATGGGATACGCAGTATTTT. Translation gives CASSVEQRIVSGRWDTQYF.

This clonotype was seen a few times. The chain joins TRBV13 to TRBJ1-3; TRBD1 is a possible D gene (5 bases). The CDR3 has 12 amino acids. Germline CDR1 is PRHDT and CDR2 is FYEKMQ (reference sequence). CDR3 in amino acids: CASQGEGNTIYF. For the CDR3, the DNA is TGTGCTAGCCAGGGTGAAGGAAACACCATATATTTT.

At least ten counts were recorded for this clonotype. The V and J genes are TRBV19 and TRBJ1-2; D is uncertain. With 5 bases removed from V and 3 bases from J, the gap between germline ends came to 16 bases. CDR1 is LNHDA and CDR2 is SQIVND in the germline V gene (reference sequence). This CDR3 contains 15 residues. CDR3 residues: CASSVSLTMDYGYTF. CDR3 in DNA: TGTGCCAGTAGTGTCTCACTGACAATGGACTATGGCTACACCTTC. The complete variable domain, with remaining parts taken from reference TRBV19 and TRBJ1-2, reads DGGITQSPKYLFRKEGQNVTLSCEQNLNHDAMYWYRQDPGQGLRLIYYSQIVNDFQKGDIAEGYSVSREKKESFPLTVTSAQKNPTAFYLCASSVSLTMDYGYTFGSGTRLTVV.

Comments on this clonotype: This could be a read error, since a much larger clone is one nucleotide away. The V call is TRBV7-2, the J call TRBJ1-1; D perhaps matches TRBD1 (5 bases). The CDR3 consists of 16 residues. CDR1 is SGHTA, CDR2 FQGNSA, per germline. The CDR3 DNA follows: TGTGCCGGCAGCCGTTGGGCCGGGACGGTGAACACTGAAGCTTTCTTT. It codes for CAGSRWAGTVNTEAFF.

As to this clonotype: A read error is possible here, since a much larger clone lies one base away. DNA of the CDR3: TGTGCCTCCTATGGGGAAAGGGAGAACACTGAAGCTTTCTTT. Protein: CASYGERENTEAFF. V is TRBV2 and J is TRBJ1-1; D gene ambiguous. Trimming stripped 11 bases from V and 1 base from J, with 17 bases between. CDR3 length: 14 amino acids. Germline-derived CDR1 and CDR2 are SNHLY and FYNNEI.

This clonotype was recorded a few times. The junction and the germline gene differ at one end; a read error may be behind it. The chain is built from TRBV7-8 and TRBJ2-2; 9 bases fit TRBD2. CDR1 and CDR2 (germline): SGHVS, FQNEAQ. This CDR3 is 16 amino acids long. The CDR3: CASSQGLASARGELFF. In nucleotides, the CDR3 is TGCGCCAGCAGCCAGGGACTAGCCTCCGCTCGGGGGGAGCTGTTTTTT.

This clonotype was seen more than once but under ten times. The V gene is TRBV9, the J gene TRBJ2-7; unclear D gene. CDR3 length: 12 amino acids. Germline CDR1 and CDR2: SGDLS and YYNGEE. With 3 bases removed from V and 2 bases from J, the gap between germline ends came to 6 bases. CDR3 residues: CASSARTYEQYF. The CDR3 DNA reads TGTGCCAGCAGCGCCCGGACCTACGAGCAGTACTTC.

The chain joins TRBV11-3 to TRBJ1-2; D may be TRBD1 (5 bases). Per germline, CDR1 SGHNT and CDR2 YENEEA. The CDR3 has 16 residues. The V end lost 5 bases, the J end lost 4 bases, and 20 bases lay between the germline ends. In nucleotides, the CDR3 is TGTGCCAGCAGCCCGCAGGACACATGGACAATCTATGGCTACACCTTC. It encodes CASSPQDTWTIYGYTF.

V gene TRBV20-1 combines with J gene TRBJ2-7; 9 bases line up with TRBD1. Germline assignment: CDR1 DFQATT and CDR2 SNEGSKA (reference sequence). There are 15 residues in the CDR3. Losses at the gene ends were 6 bases for V and 2 bases for J; bases not matched to a gene: 11. CDR3 amino acids: CSASSFGTGTYEQYF. CDR3 sequence (DNA): TGCAGTGCCAGCAGTTTTGGGACAGGGACCTACGAGCAGTACTTC.

In this sample, this clonotype turned up a few times. Germline and junction disagree at one end, which may indicate a read error. This CDR3 reads CASREDRLNSNQPQHF. The CDR3 bases are TGTGCCAGCAGAGAAGACAGGCTAAATAGCAATCAGCCCCAGCATTTT. J is TRBJ1-5 and V is TRBV2; the D gene is possibly TRBD1 (6 bases). CDR1 SNHLY and CDR2 FYNNEI come from the germline V gene. The CDR3 totals 16 residues.

The V gene is TRBV15, the J gene TRBJ1-5; tentatively, D is TRBD1 (5 bases). This CDR3 is built from 15 residues. The germline V gene has CDR1 LNHNV and CDR2 YYDKDF (reference sequence). Between the trimmed V and J ends, which lost 5 bases and 5 bases, there was a span of 16 bases. CDR3 region: CATSSIGQGYQPQHF. In DNA, the CDR3 is TGTGCCACCAGCTCTATTGGCCAGGGTTATCAGCCCCAGCATTTT.

This clonotype has more than one count but fewer than ten. CDR3 sequence: CASSTGTLAYEQYF. The CDR3 nucleotides read TGTGCCAGTAGCACCGGGACACTCGCCTACGAGCAGTACTTC. The chain links TRBV19 to TRBJ2-7, with D tentatively TRBD1 (6 bases). The ends were cut back, 6 bases at V and 2 bases at J, with 14 bases in the middle. The V gene's germline CDR1 is LNHDA and CDR2 SQIVND (reference sequence). The CDR3 length is 14 residues.